The next 22 T cell receptor beta chains were all read from a single sample in a study of regulatory T cells in long-lasting Graves disease. To make TCR beta libraries, researchers used iRepertoire HTBI primers and Arm-PCR of CDR3 regions. TCRdb fed the multiplex PCR reads into MiXCR, producing one record per CDR3 protein. The sample lists 420,000 or so distinct CDR3 sequences; over 15% were seen once. Time point denoted: newly diagnosed GD, antithyroid drugs for less than 3 months. Following extraction of RNA from PBMCs, that RNA was used to make the TCR library. Another study also made use of these data, one on T cells in Graves' hyperthyroidism and ophthalmopathy.

Sequences were derived from peripheral blood mononuclear cells (PBMCs), sampled at new diagnosis, from a patient treated with antithyroid drugs. The source of these receptors is a woman between 18 and 29 years old with Graves disease.

This clonotype was seen ten or more times. The chain joins TRBV28 to TRBJ2-3; D is possibly TRBD1 (5 bases). The ends were cut back, 8 bases at V and 4 bases at J, with 16 bases in the middle. This CDR3 is 14 amino acids long. Germline V gene sequence: CDR1 MDHEN, CDR2 SYDVKM. Here the CDR3 reads CASQNWGSSDTQYF. DNA for the CDR3: TGTGCCAGCCAAAACTGGGGCTCTTCAGATACGCAGTATTTT.

The sample holds a few counts of this clonotype. The genes are TRBV2 and TRBJ2-3; 10 positions agree with TRBD1. Germline V gene sequence: CDR1 SNHLY, CDR2 FYNNEI. With 4 bases clipped from V and 2 bases from J, the junction kept 3 bases outside the gene matches. There are 15 residues in the CDR3. The CDR3 loop is CASSVRQGATDTQYF. The DNA of the CDR3 is TGTGCCAGCAGTGTTCGACAGGGGGCCACAGATACGCAGTATTTT.

Concerning this clonotype: Likely a read error: the CDR3 ends without its conserved phenylalanine or tryptophan. The chain couples TRBV29-1 to TRBJ2-1; D might be TRBD1 or TRBD2, each matching 5 bases. The J call could be wrong; TRBJ2-5 is a better fit for the DNA end. Germline assignment: CDR1 SQVTM and CDR2 ANQGSEA. This CDR3 is built from 13 residues. For the CDR3, the DNA is TGCAGCGTGGGGACGGGTAACCTAGAGACCCAGTACCTC. Protein: CSVGTGNLETQYL.

This clonotype has at least ten counts. The chain recombines TRBV6-2 or TRBV6-3 with TRBJ1-5, with D possibly TRBD1 on 6 matching bases. This CDR3 spans 14 amino acids. V lost 4 bases and J lost 3, with 10 bases in between. The germline gives CDR1 MNHEY, CDR2 SVGEGT. The DNA for the CDR3 is TGTGCCAGCAGTTCGGACAGCTTCAATCAGCCCCAGCATTTT. Translated: CASSSDSFNQPQHF.

This clonotype was seen ten or more times. The rearrangement joins TRBV7-9 to TRBJ2-5; D assignment may be TRBD1 or TRBD2 (6 bases each). This CDR3 comprises 14 residues. V dropped 1 base and J dropped 5 bases, with 11 bases sitting between them. Germline V lookup: CDR1 SEHNR, CDR2 FQNEAQ (reference sequence). CDR3 DNA: TGTGCCAGCAGCTTAGAAGGGGGGTACGAGACCCAGTACTTC. It encodes CASSLEGGYETQYF.

This chain joins TRBV6-1 and TRBJ2-1, with D maybe TRBD2 (5 bases). Trimming pared 4 bases from V and 8 bases from J, leaving 15 bases between. The length of the CDR3 is 14 residues. Germline CDR1 reads MNHNS; CDR2 reads SASEGT. The DNA for the CDR3 is TGTGCCAGCAGTGCCCAGGAGAGCGGCGATGAGCAGTTCTTC. Translating it yields CASSAQESGDEQFF.

This clonotype was recorded at least ten times. This chain connects TRBV4-1 to TRBJ2-5; 11 bases agree with TRBD2. The CDR3 has 15 residues. Germline V gene sequence: CDR1 MGHRA, CDR2 YSYEKL. V lost 4 bases and J lost 5; bases outside the gene matches: 6. DNA for the CDR3: TGCGCCAGCAGCCTCGGGACTAGCGGAGGGGAGACCCAGTACTTC. Its protein product is CASSLGTSGGETQYF.

About this clonotype itself: At one boundary the junction diverges from the germline segment, which might be a read error. The V and J genes are TRBV7-9 and TRBJ2-1; D remains ambiguous. The CDR3 totals 12 residues. CDR1 and CDR2 (germline): SEHNR, FQNEAQ (reference sequence). The CDR3 sequence: CASSLAPSRELF. CDR3 bases: TGTGCCAGCAGCTTAGCCCCGAGCCGCGAGCTCTTC.

This rearrangement joins TRBV6-5 to TRBJ1-2, with 8 nucleotides matching TRBD1. The CDR3 loop spans 14 amino acids. The V gene's germline CDR1 is MNHEY and CDR2 SVGAGI. With 2 bases clipped from V and 4 bases from J, the junction kept 3 bases outside the gene matches. The CDR3: CASSYADRAYGYTF. The CDR3 DNA is TGTGCCAGCAGTTACGCGGACAGGGCCTATGGCTACACCTTC.

The sample holds many counts of this clonotype. The V call is TRBV30, the J call TRBJ1-1, with D perhaps TRBD1 (5 bases). The CDR3 covers 12 residues. CDR1 and CDR2 (germline): GTSNPN, SVGIG (reference sequence). The V end lost 2 bases, the J end lost 7 bases, and 11 bases lay between the germline ends. Here the CDR3 reads CAWSQGAGEAFF. CDR3 bases: TGTGCCTGGAGTCAGGGAGCTGGTGAAGCTTTCTTT.

The chain couples TRBV12-3 or TRBV12-4 to TRBJ2-2; D not certain. The CDR3 length is 15 residues. Deletions cut 1 base from V and 7 bases from J, with 13 bases between. The CDR3 DNA is TGTGCCAGCAGTTTAGGGGCCCCTCTCCGCGGGGAGCTGTTTTTT. Translating it yields CASSLGAPLRGELFF.

The J gene is TRBJ1-5, the V gene TRBV10-3; D perhaps matches TRBD1 (6 bases). Trimming left V 6 bases short and J 7 bases short, with 13 bases between. CDR3 size: 13 residues. Germline assignment: CDR1 ENHRY and CDR2 SYGVKD. CDR3: CAISTDSIQPQHF. The CDR3 DNA reads TGTGCCATCAGCACGGACAGTATCCAGCCCCAGCATTTT.

There are many counts of this clonotype. This chain uses TRBV7-6 with TRBJ2-5, with unresolved D. Trimming shortened V by 1 base and J by 1 base, and 13 bases separated the two germline ends. This CDR3 is built from 16 residues. Germline values: CDR1 SGHVS, CDR2 FNYEAQ. The CDR3 loop is CASSLGSGWGQETQYF. The DNA of the CDR3 is TGTGCCAGCAGCTTAGGGTCAGGTTGGGGCCAAGAGACCCAGTACTTC.

This clonotype was detected only a few times. This CDR3 reads CSANPAGVSTDTQYF. The CDR3 DNA follows: TGCAGTGCTAACCCAGCGGGAGTGAGCACAGATACGCAGTATTTT. This sequence joins TRBV20-1 and TRBJ2-3, with TRBD2 identical over 8 bases. V lost 4 bases to trimming and J lost 0 bases; unmatched junction nucleotides: 6. This CDR3 contains 15 residues. Germline-derived CDR1 and CDR2 are DFQATT and SNEGSKA (reference sequence).

This clonotype was detected ten times or more. This rearrangement joins TRBV5-1 to TRBJ2-3, with TRBD2 as a possible D gene (5 bases). V was cut by 1 base and J by 2 bases, with 11 bases left in between. The CDR3 contains 15 residues. Looked up from germline, CDR1 is SGHRS and CDR2 is YFSETQ. The CDR3 DNA follows: TGCGCCAGCAGCTTGAGCGCGGGCTACACAGATACGCAGTATTTT. Protein product: CASSLSAGYTDTQYF.

This clonotype came up a few times. The V call is TRBV7-8, the J call TRBJ2-3; D not resolved. There are 16 residues in the CDR3. The germline V gene encodes CDR1 SGHVS and CDR2 FQNEAQ. With 4 bases removed from V and 0 bases from J, the gap between germline ends came to 14 bases. The CDR3: CASSSDPETSTDTQYF. The CDR3 bases are TGTGCCAGCAGCTCGGACCCTGAAACTAGCACAGATACGCAGTATTTT.

In this sample, this clonotype turned up a few times. The rearrangement links TRBV5-4 to TRBJ2-1; 10 nucleotides agree with TRBD1. With V trimmed by 4 bases and J by 8 bases, 9 bases remained unmatched. The CDR3 is 15 amino acids. Germline values: CDR1 SGHNT, CDR2 YYREEE (reference sequence). This chain's CDR3 is CASSQGGQGKDEQFF. The CDR3 DNA reads TGTGCCAGCAGCCAGGGGGGACAGGGGAAGGATGAGCAGTTCTTC.

The chain links TRBV9 to TRBJ1-3; D gene ambiguous. V was clipped by 3 bases and J by 2 bases, with 6 bases between them. The CDR3 totals 13 residues. The germline V gene has CDR1 SGDLS and CDR2 YYNGEE. The CDR3 is CASSAPAGNTIYF. The CDR3 coding sequence is TGTGCCAGCAGCGCCCCGGCTGGAAACACCATATATTTT.

Ten or more counts support this clonotype. This rearrangement joins TRBV20-1 to TRBJ2-5; D remains unclear. Germline V gene data show CDR1 as DFQATT and CDR2 as SNEGSKA (reference sequence). Trimming cost V 5 bases and J 4 bases, with 8 bases left between them. This CDR3 contains 11 residues. This chain's CDR3 is CSAQETETQYF. The CDR3 nucleotides read TGCAGTGCTCAGGAAACAGAGACCCAGTACTTC.

The V and J genes are TRBV10-1 and TRBJ2-3; TRBD1 might be the D (5 bases). There are 13 residues in the CDR3. Germline CDR1 and CDR2: WNHNN and SYGVQD (reference sequence). The V end lost 3 bases, the J end lost 5 bases, and 9 bases lay between the germline ends. The CDR3 is CASSDRVGDTQYF. CDR3 bases: TGCGCCAGCAGTGACAGGGTGGGAGATACGCAGTATTTT.

This clonotype was seen a few times. The chain uses TRBV7-3 and TRBJ2-2, with D hard to call. CDR1 is SGHTA and CDR2 is FQGTGA in the germline V gene. Trimming pared 2 bases from V and 2 bases from J, leaving 9 bases between. This CDR3 contains 15 residues. This CDR3 reads CASSLARVNTGELFF. The CDR3 bases are TGTGCCAGCAGCTTAGCCCGGGTAAACACCGGGGAGCTGTTTTTT.

This clonotype was seen only a few times. The V gene is TRBV4-3, the J gene TRBJ2-1, with D unresolved. Trimming left V 1 base short and J 9 bases short, with 10 bases between. Germline V gene data show CDR1 as LGHNA and CDR2 as YSLEER. This CDR3 has 13 amino acids. The CDR3 DNA reads TGCGCCAGCAGCCAAGGGGCAGTTAGTGAGCAGTTCTTC. Its translation: CASSQGAVSEQFF.